Listed here are 20 T cell receptor beta chains from one sample, sequenced in a study of shared clonotypes between healthy human individuals. The table came from immunoSEQ multiplex PCR; TCRdb's copy has only in-frame clones and leaves some out. The sample lists roughly 660,000 clones; about 90% were seen once. The specimen sequenced was memory CD8+ T cells from PBMCs. Subset denoted: CD45RO+ cells pooled with CCR7-negative TemRA cells. The receptor set was obtained from a man aged 18 to 35 in good health. Some clones in this sample may be carry-over from other donors' samples.

The V gene is TRBV29-1, the J gene TRBJ1-2, with D perhaps TRBD1 (6 bases). The V end lost 0 bases, the J end lost 5 bases, and 10 bases lay between the germline ends. Germline V lookup: CDR1 SQVTM, CDR2 ANQGSEA. The CDR3 loop spans 13 amino acids. CDR3 nucleotides: TGCAGCGTTGAAGAGGGGGCGAGGTATGGCTACACCTTC. Protein sequence: CSVEEGARYGYTF.

V gene TRBV6-5 combines with J gene TRBJ2-7; no reliable D call. The CDR3 consists of 16 residues. V was clipped by 0 bases and J by 3 bases, with 15 bases between them. Germline loops: CDR1 MNHEY, CDR2 SVGAGI. In DNA, the CDR3 is TGTGCCAGCAGTTACTCGATGGTGGGCCCGGACTACGAGCAGTACTTC. It is translated as CASSYSMVGPDYEQYF.

CDR3 amino acids: CATSDRDNQPQHF. CDR3 DNA: TGTGCCACCTCAGACAGGGATAATCAGCCCCAGCATTTT. The chain couples TRBV28 to TRBJ1-5; 7 nucleotides agree with TRBD1. The CDR3 is 13 residues long. The junction had 7 bases not matched to a gene; V was cut back by 10 bases and J by 4 bases. Germline-derived CDR1 and CDR2 are MDHEN and SYDVKM.

The V gene is TRBV9, the J gene TRBJ2-1, with D maybe TRBD2 (5 bases). Looked up from germline, CDR1 is SGDLS and CDR2 is YYNGEE. V was clipped by 3 bases and J by 1 base, with 14 bases between them. The CDR3 has 16 residues. The CDR3 reads CASSAPGGPSYNEQFF. Written as DNA, the CDR3 is TGTGCCAGCAGCGCTCCGGGCGGGCCGTCCTACAATGAGCAGTTCTTC.

This rearrangement joins TRBV10-3 to TRBJ2-7; D gene unclear. V gave up 0 bases and J gave up 1 base, with 7 bases separating them. There are 14 residues in the CDR3. The germline V gene has CDR1 ENHRY and CDR2 SYGVKD. The CDR3 nucleotides read TGTGCCATCAGTGAGTCCCCCGGATCCTACGAGCAGTACTTC. Protein: CAISESPGSYEQYF.

This rearrangement joins TRBV21-1 to TRBJ2-5; the D call of TRBD2 is as the table states it, not checked on the DNA. TRBV21-1 is a documented pseudogene. This CDR3 has 11 amino acids. The CDR3, as DNA: TGTGCCAGCAGCAAAGGGAGGCCAGTCTACTTC. Translating gives CASSKGRPVYF.

V and J are TRBV7-9 and TRBJ2-5; D is uncertain. This CDR3 contains 13 residues. Trimming stripped 3 bases from V and 5 bases from J, with 10 bases between. Germline-derived CDR1 and CDR2 are SEHNR and FQNEAQ (reference sequence). The CDR3 reads CASSFGVGETQYF. DNA of the CDR3: TGTGCCAGCAGCTTTGGGGTCGGGGAGACCCAGTACTTC.

This clone showed up just once. The rearrangement links TRBV19 to TRBJ2-6, with D possibly being TRBD2 (5 bases). Germline CDR1 LNHDA, CDR2 SQIVND (reference sequence). The CDR3 is made up of 14 amino acids. The V end was cut by 7 bases, the J end by 0 bases, with 7 bases between. The CDR3 sequence is CASIAHSGANVLTF. DNA for the CDR3: TGTGCCAGTATAGCGCACTCTGGGGCCAACGTCCTGACTTTC.

This clone has a single count. This chain links TRBV11-2 with TRBJ2-1; no definite D call. This CDR3 region has 14 residues. Germline CDR1 reads SGHAT; CDR2 reads FQNNGV. The CDR3 bases are TGTGCTAGTCGGTCGGGCGCGTTAGGGAATGAGCAGTTCTTC. It specifies CASRSGALGNEQFF.

The chain joins TRBV5-4 to TRBJ1-2; TRBD1 agrees at 8 bases. The CDR3 consists of 14 residues. Germline CDR1 and CDR2: SGHNT and YYREEE (reference sequence). V shed 5 bases and J 5 bases; nucleotides not matched to a gene: 8. The CDR3 DNA sequence: TGTGCCAGCAGTACGACAGGGGCTAGTTATGGCTACACCTTC. This encodes CASSTTGASYGYTF.

This sequence joins TRBV7-9 and TRBJ1-2, with a weak D call TRBD1 (5 bases). Between the trimmed V and J ends, which lost 4 bases and 4 bases, there was a span of 19 bases. Germline V gene sequence: CDR1 SEHNR, CDR2 FQNEAQ (reference sequence). CDR3 size: 16 residues. DNA for the CDR3: TGTGCCAGCAGCTCCTACCAGAGGGGTCTGATCTATGGCTACACCTTC. It specifies CASSSYQRGLIYGYTF.

The chain recombines TRBV5-4 with TRBJ2-3; D gene ambiguous. From germline, CDR1 is SGHNT and CDR2 YYREEE (reference sequence). The CDR3 consists of 11 residues. V lost 0 bases and J lost 4, with 0 bases in between. CDR3 sequence reads: CASSLADTQYF. The DNA for the CDR3 is TGTGCCAGCAGCTTGGCAGATACGCAGTATTTT.

This sequence joins TRBV18 and TRBJ2-1; 8 positions agree with TRBD1. Germline trimming cut 6 bases from V and 2 bases from J; bases unmatched to any gene: 15. There are 18 residues in the CDR3. Germline-derived CDR1 and CDR2 are KGHSH and LQKENI. Here the CDR3 DNA reads TGTGCCAGCTCCCCAACATTTAACGACAGGGGAGCCTACAATGAGCAGTTCTTC. Encoded protein: CASSPTFNDRGAYNEQFF.

The chain uses TRBV28 and TRBJ1-1; 7 bases align to TRBD1. This CDR3 is 13 amino acids long. Germline V gene data show CDR1 as MDHEN and CDR2 as SYDVKM. J gave up 7 bases and V 3 bases, and 5 bases lay outside the gene matches. CDR3 sequence reads: CASSFQGVSEAFF. The CDR3 DNA reads as TGTGCCAGCAGTTTCCAGGGGGTGAGTGAAGCTTTCTTT.

This chain joins TRBV2 and TRBJ2-2, with 8 bases identical to TRBD2. The CDR3 is made up of 17 amino acids. The germline V gene encodes CDR1 SNHLY and CDR2 FYNNEI. V shed 2 bases and J 3 bases; nucleotides not matched to a gene: 8. Here the CDR3 DNA reads TGTGCCAGCAGTGAAATGGCCCGACTAGCGTACACCGGGGAGCTGTTTTTT. It encodes CASSEMARLAYTGELFF.

The V call is TRBV19, the J call TRBJ2-1, with TRBD2 identical over 7 bases. The CDR3 sequence is 17 residues long. The trim removed 5 bases at V and 0 bases at J, leaving 10 bases unmatched. Germline V gene lookup returns CDR1 LNHDA and CDR2 SQIVND (reference sequence). CDR3 loop: CASSELAVTSSYNEQFF. The CDR3 DNA reads TGTGCCAGTAGTGAGCTAGCGGTCACGAGCTCCTACAATGAGCAGTTCTTC.

The rearrangement uses TRBV2 and TRBJ2-1; 10 bases are shared with TRBD2. V was clipped by 6 bases and J by 1 base; unmatched bases: 6. Germline CDR1 reads SNHLY; CDR2 reads FYNNEI. This CDR3 contains 16 residues. The CDR3 DNA reads as TGTGCCAGCAGAGTACTAGCGGGGACATCCTACAATGAGCAGTTCTTC. Translating gives CASRVLAGTSYNEQFF.

This clone has a single count. The J gene is TRBJ2-7, the V gene TRBV27, with a tentative D call TRBD1 (6 bases). Trimming left V 1 base short and J 5 bases short, with 15 bases between. Germline-derived CDR1 and CDR2 are MNHEY and SMNVEV (reference sequence). The CDR3 spans 15 residues. DNA for the CDR3: TGTGCCAGCAGTTTATTGGGGGCCTCGGCGGACGAGCAGTACTTC. Amino acids: CASSLLGASADEQYF.

The chain's CDR3 is CATSSGAERSGELFF. Here the CDR3 DNA reads TGTGCCACCTCATCAGGGGCGGAGAGGTCCGGGGAGCTGTTTTTT. The V and J genes are TRBV27 and TRBJ2-2, with a weak D call TRBD1 (6 bases). The CDR3 is made up of 15 amino acids. Trimming removed 10 bases from V and 6 bases from J, with 21 bases in between. Per the germline V gene, CDR1 is MNHEY and CDR2 is SMNVEV (reference sequence).

The chain uses TRBV9 and TRBJ2-1; D assignment may be TRBD1 or TRBD2 (5 bases each). Germline V CDR1 and CDR2: SGDLS, YYNGEE. The V gene lost 0 bases and the J gene lost 2 bases, with 12 bases spanning the gap. The CDR3 is 16 residues long. The CDR3 is CASSVEPKGPYNEQFF. The CDR3 DNA is TGTGCCAGCAGCGTAGAACCAAAGGGACCCTACAATGAGCAGTTCTTC. Variable domain in full (rest from reference TRBV9 and TRBJ2-1): DSGVTQTPKHLITATGQRVTLRCSPRSGDLSVYWYQQSLDQGLQFLIQYYNGEERAKGNILERFSAQQFPDLHSELNLSSLELGDSALYFCASSVEPKGPYNEQFFGPGTRLTVL.